The 32 T cell receptor beta chains below were found in one sample sequenced in a study of regulatory T cells in long-lasting Graves disease. Time point indicated: persistent/refractory GD, antithyroid drugs over 5 years with positive TRAb. The authors made the TCR library using RNA they extracted from PBMCs. Combining iRepertoire HTBI primers with Arm-PCR of CDR3 regions, the authors built TCR beta libraries. TCRdb re-called the multiplex PCR reads through MiXCR, storing one row per CDR3 protein. Counted here are almost 350,000 distinct CDR3 sequences, roughly a fifth occurring once; the ten biggest clones make up over 25%. The input for sequencing was peripheral blood mononuclear cells (PBMCs), taken when the disease was refractory, from a patient treated with antithyroid drugs. These receptors all stem from a female donor with Graves disease.

For the CDR3, the DNA is TGTGCCAGCAGCTTATCTCGCCGGGACAGGGGGTTTTCTGGGGCCAACGTCCTGACTTTC. Protein: CASSLSRRDRGFSGANVLTF. The V and J genes are TRBV7-9 and TRBJ2-6; 11 bases match TRBD1. The V and J ends lost 2 bases and 1 base, in that order; junction bases with no gene match: 10. The CDR3 is 20 amino acids. The germline V gene encodes CDR1 SEHNR and CDR2 FQNEAQ (reference sequence). The variable domain in full, with the rest retrieved from reference TRBV7-9 and TRBJ2-6, is DTGVSQNPRHKITKRGQNVTFRCDPISEHNRLYWYRQTLGQGPEFLTYFQNEAQLEKSRLLSDRFSAERPKGSFSTLEIQRTEQGDSAMYLCASSLSRRDRGFSGANVLTFGAGSRLTVL.

The rearrangement joins TRBV3-1 to TRBJ2-3, with D tentatively TRBD2 (5 bases). From germline, CDR1 is LGHDT and CDR2 YNNKEL (reference sequence). The CDR3 contains 13 residues. Trimming took off 1 base at V and 6 bases at J, with 8 bases between the two ends. As DNA, the CDR3 is TGTGCCAGCAGCCAAGGGGAGTGGGATACGCAGTATTTT. Encoded protein: CASSQGEWDTQYF.

This clonotype has only a few counts. The J gene is TRBJ1-2, the V gene TRBV20-1; 7 nucleotides line up with TRBD1. Germline-derived CDR1 and CDR2 are DFQATT and SNEGSKA (reference sequence). The V gene end was trimmed by 6 bases and the J gene end by 4 bases; junction bases not matched to a gene: 11. The CDR3 is 14 amino acids. The CDR3 DNA sequence: TGCAGTGCCCCGACAGGGTTCCGGGGCTATGGCTACACCTTC. Its translation is CSAPTGFRGYGYTF.

In regard to this clonotype: A clone one base away is much larger, so this may be a read error. As the CDR3 is not closed by the conserved phenylalanine or tryptophan, this likely results from a read error. The chain recombines TRBV28 with TRBJ2-7; D is possibly TRBD2 (6 bases). Germline V gene sequence: CDR1 MDHEN, CDR2 SYDVKM. Trimming removed 2 bases from V and 0 bases from J, with 11 bases in between. The CDR3 is 15 amino acids. CDR3: CASSLGGSPSYEQYL. Here the CDR3 DNA reads TGTGCCAGCAGTTTAGGGGGGAGCCCCTCCTACGAGCAGTACCTC.

Note on this clonotype: The CDR3 does not close with the conserved phenylalanine or tryptophan, likely indicating a read error. J is TRBJ1-5 and V is TRBV24-1; tentatively, D is TRBD1 (5 bases). The CDR3 is 13 residues long. CDR1 and CDR2 (germline): KGHDR, SFDVKD. Trimming took 7 bases from V and 5 from J, leaving 11 bases between them. CDR3 protein: CATSPTGYQPQHS. The CDR3, as DNA: TGTGCCACCAGCCCTACAGGTTATCAGCCCCAGCATTCT.

In the case of this clonotype: This clone may be a read error of a much larger clone one base away. The chain is built from TRBV19 and TRBJ1-2; TRBD1 aligns across 10 bases. Germline CDR1 reads LNHDA; CDR2 reads SQIVND (reference sequence). V gave up 8 bases and J gave up 4 bases; unmatched junction bases: 10. There are 15 residues in the CDR3. Written as DNA, the CDR3 is TGTGCCAGTGGCGAACACCGGGACAGGGGCTATGGCTACACCTTC. It specifies CASGEHRDRGYGYTF.

This clonotype was observed many times. The V gene is TRBV2, the J gene TRBJ2-5, with D possibly being TRBD2 (6 bases). Trimming removed 3 bases from V and 5 bases from J, with 13 bases in between. This CDR3 contains 14 residues. Germline loops: CDR1 SNHLY, CDR2 FYNNEI. CDR3 sequence reads: CASSEEGRWETQYF. The DNA for the CDR3 is TGTGCCAGCAGTGAGGAGGGGCGTTGGGAGACCCAGTACTTC.

This clonotype was seen only a few times. The chain carries TRBV25-1 and TRBJ1-2; 7 bases match TRBD1. V lost 3 bases to trimming and J lost 0 bases; unmatched junction nucleotides: 13. CDR3 size: 18 residues. CDR1 is MGHDK, CDR2 SYGVNS, per germline. The CDR3 region is CASSEVRAGGASNYGYTF. The CDR3 DNA reads as TGTGCCAGCAGTGAGGTGCGGGCAGGGGGGGCTTCTAACTATGGCTACACCTTC.

This clonotype was detected a few times. The chain carries TRBV10-1 and TRBJ1-5; D is perhaps TRBD1 (6 bases). V was shortened by 2 bases and J by 3 bases, with 14 bases between the two germline ends. The CDR3 runs to 16 residues. Per the germline V gene, CDR1 is WNHNN and CDR2 is SYGVQD (reference sequence). The CDR3 region has the DNA TGCGCCAGCAGTGAGAGGGGAGGGGGGATCAATCAGCCCCAGCATTTT. Its protein is CASSERGGGINQPQHF.

This clonotype was counted at least ten times. This rearrangement joins TRBV7-8 to TRBJ2-7; the D gene is possibly TRBD2 (5 bases). The CDR3 contains 14 residues. The ends were cut back, 4 bases at V and 4 bases at J, with 14 bases in the middle. Germline CDR1 is SGHVS and CDR2 is FQNEAQ. The CDR3 DNA reads as TGTGCCAGCAGCTGGGCCACGGAGGCTTACGAGCAGTACTTC. As protein: CASSWATEAYEQYF.

The chain recombines TRBV19 with TRBJ2-6; D not certain. The CDR3 consists of 17 residues. Germline CDR1 and CDR2: LNHDA and SQIVND (reference sequence). Trimming removed 3 bases from V and 0 bases from J, with 12 bases in between. The CDR3 DNA is TGTGCCAGTAGTATGAGGCGGATTAGCTCTGGGGCCAACGTCCTGACTTTC. Its translation: CASSMRRISSGANVLTF.

The V and J genes are TRBV6-2 or TRBV6-3 and TRBJ1-1; D is uncertain. Trimming removed 5 bases at V and 2 bases at J, with 12 bases between. Germline CDR1 is MNHEY and CDR2 is SVGEGT. This CDR3 spans 14 amino acids. CDR3 residues: CASSPNGVNTEAFF. The CDR3 DNA reads TGTGCCAGCAGTCCAAATGGGGTAAACACTGAAGCTTTCTTT.

This clonotype appeared once. The rearrangement uses TRBV7-9 and TRBJ2-2; 7 positions match TRBD2. V was pared by 4 bases and J by 7 bases, with 15 bases of the junction left unmatched. Germline-derived CDR1 and CDR2 are SEHNR and FQNEAQ (reference sequence). The CDR3 sequence is 17 residues long. CDR3 loop: CASSSWVEGGSGGELFF. Here the CDR3 DNA reads TGTGCCAGCAGCTCCTGGGTGGAGGGAGGGTCGGGCGGGGAGCTGTTTTTT.

The chain links TRBV7-2 to TRBJ2-7; no clear D gene. Trimming pared 1 base from V and 5 bases from J, leaving 9 bases between. The CDR3 totals 13 residues. The germline V gene encodes CDR1 SGHTA and CDR2 FQGNSA. CDR3 DNA sequence: TGTGCCAGCAGCTTAGGAGGTTGGAACGAGCAGTACTTC. This encodes CASSLGGWNEQYF.

This clonotype was detected ten times or more. The chain carries TRBV12-5 and TRBJ1-5, with D perhaps TRBD1 (5 bases). The CDR3 contains 17 residues. Trimming removed 0 bases at V and 0 bases at J, with 12 bases between. Germline CDR1 is LGHNT and CDR2 is FRNRAP. CDR3 bases: TGTGCTAGTGGTTTGGTACCTAAGGGGACTAGCAATCAGCCCCAGCATTTT. This encodes CASGLVPKGTSNQPQHF.

This clonotype was detected only a few times. This chain links TRBV29-1 with TRBJ1-2; 8 bases match TRBD1. In germline, CDR1 is SQVTM, CDR2 ANQGSEA. The CDR3 sequence is 14 residues long. Trimming took 6 bases from V and 4 from J; bases not matched to a gene: 10. Written as DNA, the CDR3 is TGCAGCGTGAGGGGACAGGCGCCGGGCTATGGCTACACCTTC. This translates into CSVRGQAPGYGYTF.

The DNA for the CDR3 is TGTGCCAGCAGGGAGGCTGGGCTTGGCTCTCGCCAGTTCTTC. Encoded protein: CASREAGLGSRQFF. The chain links TRBV27 to TRBJ2-1, with D tentatively TRBD2 (5 bases). CDR3 length equals 14 residues. Trimming cost V 6 bases and J 13 bases, with 22 bases left between them. Germline assignment: CDR1 MNHEY and CDR2 SMNVEV (reference sequence).

This clonotype was seen at least ten times. V and J are TRBV20-1 and TRBJ1-5, with 8 bases lining up with TRBD1. This CDR3 is built from 19 residues. CDR1 and CDR2 from the germline V gene are DFQATT and SNEGSKA (reference sequence). V lost 5 bases, J lost 1 base, and 19 bases stayed unmatched. The CDR3 DNA reads TGCAGTGCTCTTCCGCCAGCCTCGGACAGGGTAAGGAGCAATCAGCCCCAGCATTTT. Encoded protein: CSALPPASDRVRSNQPQHF.

At least ten counts were recorded for this clonotype. The chain uses TRBV10-2 and TRBJ2-7, with 13 bases identical to TRBD2. V lost 6 bases, J lost 5 bases, and 10 bases stayed unmatched. The CDR3 has 16 amino acids. The germline CDR1 and CDR2 sequences are WSHSY and SAAADI. DNA of the CDR3: TGCGCCAGCAGCCCAGGACTAGCGGGAGTTAGGAACGAGCAGTACTTC. This gives the protein CASSPGLAGVRNEQYF.

The chain has TRBV5-5 and TRBJ2-7, with TRBD2 identical over 13 bases. Germline V gene sequence: CDR1 SGHKS, CDR2 YYEKEE (reference sequence). J gave up 6 bases and V 3 bases, and 3 bases lay outside the gene matches. This CDR3 has 14 residues. CDR3: CASSSGTSGTEQYF. For the CDR3, the DNA is TGTGCCAGCAGCTCCGGGACTAGCGGGACCGAGCAGTACTTC.

This clonotype showed up just a few times. The chain recombines TRBV12-3 or TRBV12-4 with TRBJ2-7; the D call may be TRBD1 or TRBD2 (5 bases each). Between the trimmed V and J ends, which lost 5 bases and 0 bases, there was a span of 14 bases. CDR3 length equals 15 residues. CDR3 DNA sequence: TGTGCCAGCAGTCCGGGGACGTTGATCTCCTACGAGCAGTACTTC. The encoded protein is CASSPGTLISYEQYF.

This chain connects TRBV6-2 or TRBV6-3 to TRBJ2-5; D is possibly TRBD1 or TRBD2 (5 bases each). Between the trimmed V and J ends, which lost 8 bases and 5 bases, there was a span of 9 bases. CDR3 size: 11 residues. CDR1 MNHEY and CDR2 SVGEGT come from the germline V gene. The CDR3 sequence: CASGTGETQYF. CDR3 sequence (DNA): TGTGCCAGCGGGACGGGCGAGACCCAGTACTTC.

This clonotype was seen at least ten times. The rearrangement joins TRBV6-5 to TRBJ1-2; 7 bases align to TRBD1. The CDR3 covers 14 residues. Losses at the gene ends were 2 bases for V and 4 bases for J; bases not matched to a gene: 4. CDR1 and CDR2 from the germline V gene are MNHEY and SVGAGI. CDR3 sequence: CASSYGTETYGYTF. The CDR3 DNA sequence: TGTGCCAGCAGTTACGGGACAGAGACCTATGGCTACACCTTC.

The V call is TRBV5-1, the J call TRBJ2-3; D uncertain. The CDR3 is 14 residues long. V gave up 0 bases and J gave up 2 bases, with 7 bases separating them. CDR1 is SGHRS, CDR2 YFSETQ, per germline. The CDR3 DNA sequence: TGCGCCAGCAGCTTGGACACTTCCACAGATACGCAGTATTTT. As protein: CASSLDTSTDTQYF.

This clonotype has just a few counts. The V and J genes are TRBV18 and TRBJ1-3; the D is unclear. The V and J ends lost 3 bases and 0 bases respectively, with 12 bases between them. The CDR3 length is 16 residues. Germline CDR1 and CDR2: KGHSH and LQKENI. This CDR3 reads CASSPASPVSGNTIYF. The DNA for the CDR3 is TGTGCCAGCTCACCGGCGAGCCCCGTCTCTGGAAACACCATATATTTT. The entire variable domain, with the rest obtained from reference TRBV18 and TRBJ1-3, is as follows: NAGVMQNPRHLVRRRGQEARLRCSPMKGHSHVYWYRQLPEEGLKFMVYLQKENIIDESGMPKERFSAEFPKEGPSILRIQQVVRGDSAAYFCASSPASPVSGNTIYFGEGSWLTVV.

For the CDR3, the DNA is TGTGCCAGTAGACCCAGGGGCCTAGCCACCTACGAGCAGTACTTC. As protein: CASRPRGLATYEQYF. This chain connects TRBV19 to TRBJ2-7, with a possible D match to TRBD1 (6 bases). Trimming took off 6 bases at V and 2 bases at J, with 17 bases between the two ends. The CDR3 spans 15 residues. Germline V gene sequence: CDR1 LNHDA, CDR2 SQIVND (reference sequence). Full variable domain (rest looked up from reference TRBV19 and TRBJ2-7): DGGITQSPKYLFRKEGQNVTLSCEQNLNHDAMYWYRQDPGQGLRLIYYSQIVNDFQKGDIAEGYSVSREKKESFPLTVTSAQKNPTAFYLCASRPRGLATYEQYFGPGTRLTVT.

Comments on this clonotype: At one end the junction does not follow the germline gene, possibly because of a read error. V is TRBV2 and J is TRBJ2-1, with D possibly TRBD1 on 5 matching bases. This CDR3 region has 14 residues. CDR1 SNHLY and CDR2 FYNNEI come from the germline V gene. CDR3 sequence reads: CDSSVVQGDNEQFF. In DNA, the CDR3 is TGTGACAGCAGTGTTGTCCAAGGGGATAATGAGCAGTTCTTC.

This clonotype was picked up many times. This rearrangement joins TRBV5-1 to TRBJ2-7; D is uncertain. Trimming cost V 6 bases and J 4 bases, with 8 bases left between them. The CDR3 is 11 amino acids. Germline V gene lookup returns CDR1 SGHRS and CDR2 YFSETQ. Written as DNA, the CDR3 is TGCGCCAGCAAGGAGACATACGAGCAGTACTTC. Protein product: CASKETYEQYF.

This clonotype has more than one count but fewer than ten. Germline is not matched at one junction end, which may reflect a read error. The chain joins TRBV6-1 to TRBJ2-5, with 11 bases fitting TRBD1. The CDR3 is 14 residues long. In germline, CDR1 is MNHNS, CDR2 SASEGT. The CDR3 bases are TGTGCCAGCAGTGCGGGGGGGACAGGGGGGATTAAAGGCTTC. Protein product: CASSAGGTGGIKGF.

The V call is TRBV6-1, the J call TRBJ1-1; TRBD1 aligns across 8 bases. The CDR3 length is 17 residues. Germline CDR1 and CDR2: MNHNS and SASEGT. V gave up 6 bases and J gave up 1 base; unmatched junction bases: 13. Here the CDR3 reads CASSDGQGLGSNTEAFF. The CDR3, as DNA: TGTGCCAGCAGCGATGGACAGGGATTAGGATCGAACACTGAAGCTTTCTTT.

V is TRBV7-2 and J is TRBJ2-7; either TRBD1 or TRBD2 may supply D (5 bases each). The CDR3 covers 14 residues. V gave up 7 bases and J gave up 2 bases, with 15 bases separating them. The germline CDR1 and CDR2 sequences are SGHTA and FQGNSA. The CDR3 bases are TGTGCCAGCACCGAGGGGCAGGTCCCCTACGAGCAGTACTTC. This gives the protein CASTEGQVPYEQYF.

In DNA, the CDR3 is TGTGCCAGCAGTTTAAGGCGGGGGAGATCCTATGGCTACACCTTC. The encoded protein is CASSLRRGRSYGYTF. The J gene is TRBJ1-2, the V gene TRBV12-3 or TRBV12-4, with a possible D match to TRBD1 (5 bases). V was cut by 2 bases and J by 4 bases, with 14 bases left in between. This CDR3 contains 15 residues.